This TCR beta chain was recovered during a study of blood T cell repertoires in COVID-19. Germline CDR1 is LNHDA and CDR2 is SQIVND (reference sequence). The CDR3 has 14 residues. V gave up 7 bases and J gave up 4 bases; unmatched junction bases: 5. TCRdb's table, derived via immunoSEQ multiplex PCR, lists solely in-frame clones and lacks some. Of around 150,000 clones listed, approximately 83% are singletons. This TCR derives from a man in his 70s who had been exposed to COVID-19. J is TRBJ1-5 and V is TRBV19; TRBD1 agrees at 9 bases. Sequencing was performed on PBMCs or T cells enriched from blood (not recorded which). The DNA for the CDR3 is TGTGCCAGTAATACAGGGGGCAGGAATCAGCCCCAGCATTTT. Translation: CASNTGGRNQPQHF. The full variable domain, its missing parts supplied by reference TRBV19 and TRBJ1-5, is DGGITQSPKYLFRKEGQNVTLSCEQNLNHDAMYWYRQDPGQGLRLIYYSQIVNDFQKGDIAEGYSVSREKKESFPLTVTSAQKNPTAFYLCASNTGGRNQPQHFGDGTRLSIL.